The 13 T cell receptor beta chains in this list originate from one sample, sequenced in a study of T-cell reconstitution after alpha-beta-depleted transplantation in children. Unique molecular identifiers were incorporated when the TCRbeta library was constructed. MiXCR was run by TCRdb on the PCR reads, yielding one entry per CDR3 protein. The table includes about 120,000 distinct CDR3 sequences, approximately 10% detected once. The sequenced sample was PBMCs from the stem cell graft donor, obtained from the stem cell graft. The receptors were gathered from a human donor who donated a stem cell graft to a child with acute lymphoblastic leukemia.

This clonotype was seen at least ten times. Here the CDR3 DNA reads TGTGCCAGCAGCTTAGAAGGAGCTGTGAGTAGCACAGATACGCAGTATTTT. It translates to CASSLEGAVSSTDTQYF. The J gene is TRBJ2-3, the V gene TRBV11-2; D gene ambiguous. Trimming removed 0 bases at V and 0 bases at J, with 13 bases between. Germline V gene lookup returns CDR1 SGHAT and CDR2 FQNNGV. CDR3 length: 17 residues. The full variable domain, completed using reference TRBV11-2 and TRBJ2-3, is EAGVAQSPRYKIIEKRQSVAFWCNPISGHATLYWYQQILGQGPKLLIQFQNNGVVDDSQLPKDRFSAERLKGVDSTLKIQPAKLEDSAVYLCASSLEGAVSSTDTQYFGPGTRLTVL.

This clonotype has at least ten counts. The genes are TRBV29-1 and TRBJ2-5; D gene uncertain. Germline V lookup: CDR1 SQVTM, CDR2 ANQGSEA. V was pared by 1 base and J by 7 bases, with 16 bases between. The CDR3 contains 14 residues. The CDR3 bases are TGCAGCGTTGAAGTACGGACGGACCTGTGGACCCAGTACTTC. This codes for CSVEVRTDLWTQYF. Full variable domain (rest looked up from reference TRBV29-1 and TRBJ2-5): SAVISQKPSRDICQRGTSLTIQCQVDSQVTMMFWYRQQPGQSLTLIATANQGSEATYESGFVIDKFPISRPNLTFSTLTVSNMSPEDSSIYLCSVEVRTDLWTQYFGPGTRLLVL.

The table lists this clonotype with many counts. The CDR3 sequence is CASAGPSVAGGSTDTQYF. As DNA, the CDR3 is TGTGCTAGTGCCGGACCCTCCGTAGCGGGGGGTAGCACAGATACGCAGTATTTT. The chain joins TRBV12-5 to TRBJ2-3; the match to TRBD2 covers 10 bases. V lost 7 bases and J lost 0; bases outside the gene matches: 13. The CDR3 is 18 amino acids. In germline, CDR1 is LGHNT, CDR2 FRNRAP.

This clonotype was seen many times. The V call is TRBV20-1, the J call TRBJ2-4, with a possible D match to TRBD2 (6 bases). Germline-derived CDR1 and CDR2 are DFQATT and SNEGSKA (reference sequence). V lost 1 base, J lost 0 bases, and 13 bases lay in between. This CDR3 is 16 amino acids long. In DNA, the CDR3 is TGCAGTGCTAGAGGGGCACGGAGGGGAGCCAAAAACATTCAGTACTTC. Translating gives CSARGARRGAKNIQYF.

This clonotype came up many times. J is TRBJ2-5 and V is TRBV5-1, with 7 bases lining up with TRBD1. The V gene end was trimmed by 5 bases and the J gene end by 4 bases; junction bases not matched to a gene: 11. CDR3 length: 15 residues. CDR1 is SGHRS and CDR2 is YFSETQ in the germline V gene. The CDR3 region is CASSIGQGVRETQYF. The CDR3 coding sequence is TGCGCCAGCAGTATCGGGCAGGGGGTACGAGAGACCCAGTACTTC.

About this clonotype: The junction differs from germline at one of its ends, possibly a read error. The V gene is TRBV20-1, the J gene TRBJ2-7; the match to TRBD2 covers 11 bases. CDR1 DFQATT and CDR2 SNEGSKA come from the germline V gene (reference sequence). This CDR3 contains 15 residues. This chain's CDR3 is CCARGILAGVYEQYF. As DNA, the CDR3 is TGCTGTGCTAGAGGAATACTAGCGGGAGTATACGAGCAGTACTTC.

This clonotype was detected many times. The genes are TRBV4-1 and TRBJ2-2; 10 positions match TRBD1. The V gene end was trimmed by 5 bases and the J gene end by 7 bases; junction bases not matched to a gene: 16. The CDR3 is made up of 18 amino acids. The germline V gene encodes CDR1 MGHRA and CDR2 YSYEKL. CDR3 protein: CASSEGPTGTGDIGELFF. As DNA, the CDR3 is TGCGCCAGCAGCGAGGGCCCTACCGGGACAGGGGACATCGGGGAGCTGTTTTTT.

This clonotype occurred a few times. CDR3 protein: CATSRDRGGETQYF. DNA for the CDR3: TGTGCCACCAGCAGAGACAGGGGTGGGGAGACCCAGTACTTC. V gene TRBV15 combines with J gene TRBJ2-5, with a weak D call TRBD1 (6 bases). V was pared by 0 bases and J by 5 bases, with 10 bases between. The CDR3 is made up of 14 amino acids. Germline CDR1 and CDR2: LNHNV and YYDKDF (reference sequence).

This clonotype occurred many times. The rearrangement links TRBV5-5 to TRBJ2-1; D remains unclear. The germline gives CDR1 SGHKS, CDR2 YYEKEE (reference sequence). The CDR3 loop spans 15 amino acids. The V gene lost 6 bases and the J gene lost 0 bases, with 13 bases spanning the gap. CDR3 loop: CASILIPSSYNEQFF. The CDR3 region has the DNA TGTGCCAGCATCCTGATACCTAGCTCCTACAATGAGCAGTTCTTC.

This clonotype showed up many times. The rearrangement joins TRBV5-1 to TRBJ2-7; possibly TRBD1 for D (6 bases). The CDR3 consists of 16 residues. Deletions cut 0 bases from V and 7 bases from J, with 20 bases between. Looked up from germline, CDR1 is SGHRS and CDR2 is YFSETQ. The CDR3 spells CASSLAPRDTTEEQYF. CDR3 DNA: TGCGCCAGCAGCTTGGCCCCTCGGGACACTACGGAGGAGCAGTACTTC.

This clonotype showed up many times. This chain joins TRBV20-1 and TRBJ2-1; tentatively, D is TRBD1 (6 bases). The germline CDR1 and CDR2 sequences are DFQATT and SNEGSKA (reference sequence). The length of the CDR3 is 15 residues. V lost 0 bases to trimming and J lost 9 bases, with 18 bases between them. DNA of the CDR3: TGCAGTGCTAGAGACCCACAGGGTCCGTCCGGTGAGCAGTTCTTC. Translating it yields CSARDPQGPSGEQFF.

In this sample, this clonotype turned up many times. The rearrangement links TRBV5-1 to TRBJ2-2, with D perhaps given as TRBD1 or TRBD2 (5 bases each). The CDR3 is 16 amino acids. CDR1 is SGHRS and CDR2 is YFSETQ in the germline V gene. V was shortened by 0 bases and J by 4 bases, with 13 bases between the two germline ends. For the CDR3, the DNA is TGCGCCAGCAGCTTGGCCCGAGGGGCTTCCACCGGGGAGCTGTTTTTT. The encoded protein is CASSLARGASTGELFF.

The genes are TRBV4-3 and TRBJ2-2; the D call may be TRBD1 or TRBD2 (5 bases each). V was shortened by 3 bases and J by 0 bases, with 8 bases between the two germline ends. Germline CDR1 and CDR2: LGHNA and YSLEER. The CDR3 length is 15 residues. CDR3 sequence reads: CASSQGRTNTGELFF. CDR3 in DNA: TGCGCCAGCAGCCAGGGACGGACGAACACCGGGGAGCTGTTTTTT.